This TCR beta chain was sequenced in a study of T cells in Graves' hyperthyroidism and ophthalmopathy. Deletions cut 0 bases from V and 0 bases from J, with 10 bases between. The CDR3 runs 15 residues. Germline V gene lookup returns CDR1 SGDLS and CDR2 YYNGEE. With regard to this clonotype: Its target is not known.

There were TCR beta CDR3 regions amplified from RNA transcripts. A set of HTBI primers served as the primers for a first-round RT-PCR of the TCR CDR3. TCRdb re-derived calls from the multiplex PCR reads in MiXCR, one entry per CDR3 protein. The data show 600,000 or so distinct CDR3 sequences, more than 13% seen once. Study-wide results and limits: The blood repertoire included most of the expanded thyroid clonotypes above 0.001.

Clinical symptoms, serum thyroxine, TRAb, thyroid ultrasound and orbital computed tomography established diagnosis. Extraction of PBMCs used around 9.6 ml of fresh peripheral blood. Sequenced sample: blood. This clonotype was obtained from a woman aged 18-35 years with Graves' ophthalmopathy. The chain couples TRBV9 to TRBJ2-7; possibly TRBD2 for D (6 bases). The CDR3 nucleotides read TGTGCCAGCAGCGTAGGGGAGGTTAGCTCCTACGAGCAGTACTTC. Its protein product is CASSVGEVSSYEQYF.